This T cell receptor (beta chain) was recorded in a study of glioma-infiltrating T cells after dendritic cell vaccination. The overall study: Patients had newly diagnosed or recurrent glioblastoma and received dendritic cell vaccines. At biweekly intervals, patients got three intradermal dendritic cell vaccine injections. Study results and limitations: No direct clonality-survival link was found; a diverse polyclonal response may matter.

Germline V gene lookup returns CDR1 SGHVS and CDR2 FQNEAQ. This CDR3 is built from 16 residues. V was pared by 2 bases and J by 3 bases, with 7 bases of the junction left unmatched. Time point of the sample: after dendritic cell vaccination, including at tumor progression/relapse. None of the glioblastoma patients had an isocitrate dehydrogenase mutation. On this clone: Its matching antigen is unknown.

Clones were sequenced by immunoSEQ multiplex PCR, and TCRdb holds only the in-frame ones, with some missing. The sample consists of some 90,000 clones, about 81% of them appearing once. The chain couples TRBV7-8 to TRBJ1-5; 7 bases align to TRBD1. The TCR was taken from a human donor with glioblastoma. Sequencing used blood, obtained after dendritic cell vaccination. This CDR3 is CASSLLQGDVNQPQHF. In DNA, the CDR3 is TGTGCCAGCAGCTTATTGCAGGGGGATGTCAATCAGCCCCAGCATTTT.